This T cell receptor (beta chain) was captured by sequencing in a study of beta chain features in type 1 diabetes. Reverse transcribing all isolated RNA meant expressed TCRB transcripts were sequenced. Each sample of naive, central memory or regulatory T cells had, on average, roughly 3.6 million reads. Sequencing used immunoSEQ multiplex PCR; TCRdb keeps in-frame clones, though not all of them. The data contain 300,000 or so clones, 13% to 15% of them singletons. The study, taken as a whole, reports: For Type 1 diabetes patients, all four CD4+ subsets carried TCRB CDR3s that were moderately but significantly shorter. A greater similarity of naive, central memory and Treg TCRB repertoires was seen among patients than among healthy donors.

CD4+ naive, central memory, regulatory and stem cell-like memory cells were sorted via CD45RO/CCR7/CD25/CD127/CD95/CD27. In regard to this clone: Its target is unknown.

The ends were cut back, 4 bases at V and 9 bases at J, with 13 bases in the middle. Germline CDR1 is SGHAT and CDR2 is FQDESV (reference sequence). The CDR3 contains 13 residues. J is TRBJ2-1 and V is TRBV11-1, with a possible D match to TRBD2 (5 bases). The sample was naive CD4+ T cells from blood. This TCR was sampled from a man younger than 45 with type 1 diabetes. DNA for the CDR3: TGTGCCAGCAGCTCACACCTAGCTTCTGAGCAGTTCTTC. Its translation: CASSSHLASEQFF.